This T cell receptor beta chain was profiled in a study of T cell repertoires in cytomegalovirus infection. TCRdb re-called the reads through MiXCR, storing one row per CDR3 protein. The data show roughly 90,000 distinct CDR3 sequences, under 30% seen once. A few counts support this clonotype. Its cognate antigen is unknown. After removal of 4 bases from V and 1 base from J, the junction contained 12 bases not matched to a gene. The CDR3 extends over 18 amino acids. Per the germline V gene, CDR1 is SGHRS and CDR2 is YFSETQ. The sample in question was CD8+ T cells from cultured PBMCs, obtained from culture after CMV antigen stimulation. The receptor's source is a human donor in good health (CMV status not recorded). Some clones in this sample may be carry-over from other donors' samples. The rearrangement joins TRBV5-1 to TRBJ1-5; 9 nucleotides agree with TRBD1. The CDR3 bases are TGCGCCAGCAGCCCTAGTCCCGGGACAGGGTTCAGCAATCAGCCCCAGCATTTT. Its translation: CASSPSPGTGFSNQPQHF.